Below, 10 T cell receptor beta chains from the same sample are listed, as sequenced in a study of cytotoxic CD8 clonotypes in ibrutinib-treated CLL. Measured with immunoSEQ multiplex PCR; TCRdb has only the in-frame clones, and not every one. The data contain fewer than 400,000 clones, roughly two thirds of them seen just once; the ten biggest clones take up around 6.6%. The sequencing used PBMCs, collected after 36 months of ibrutinib treatment. These receptors were obtained from a human donor with chronic lymphocytic leukemia.

The rearrangement uses TRBV9 and TRBJ2-3; a possible D gene is TRBD1 (6 bases). V was pared by 0 bases and J by 3 bases, with 14 bases between. This CDR3 is 16 amino acids long. The V gene's germline CDR1 is SGDLS and CDR2 YYNGEE. The CDR3 DNA sequence: TGTGCCAGCAGCGTAGTGGGGGCTACGGTGACAGATACGCAGTATTTT. It encodes CASSVVGATVTDTQYF.

The rearrangement links TRBV27 to TRBJ2-7; TRBD2 matches 8 bases. The CDR3 loop spans 17 amino acids. Germline CDR1 MNHEY, CDR2 SMNVEV (reference sequence). V trimming: 6 bases; J trimming: 0 bases; junction bases outside the gene matches: 13. This CDR3 reads CASSPLNSGKISYEQYF. The CDR3 DNA sequence: TGTGCCAGCAGCCCCCTGAATAGCGGGAAAATCTCCTACGAGCAGTACTTC.

This chain connects TRBV25-1 to TRBJ2-7, with unresolved D. From germline, CDR1 is MGHDK and CDR2 SYGVNS. The CDR3 totals 17 residues. The V gene lost 4 bases and the J gene lost 0 bases, with 19 bases spanning the gap. As DNA, the CDR3 is TGTGCCAGCAGTGGCTCTCCGCGAACAGTGAGCTCCTACGAGCAGTACTTC. Its translation is CASSGSPRTVSSYEQYF.

V usage is TRBV28 and J usage is TRBJ1-2; possible D gene TRBD1, 5 bases. V lost 5 bases and J lost 7, with 11 bases in between. Germline V gene sequence: CDR1 MDHEN, CDR2 SYDVKM. The CDR3 contains 12 residues. CDR3 region: CASSTRDAGYTF. The CDR3 DNA follows: TGTGCCAGCAGTACGCGGGACGCTGGCTACACCTTC.

This chain joins TRBV7-3 and TRBJ2-1; no reliable D call. The ends were cut back, 2 bases at V and 7 bases at J, with 9 bases in the middle. Germline values: CDR1 SGHTA, CDR2 FQGTGA. This CDR3 is built from 13 residues. The CDR3 loop reads CASSLAPPNEQFF. CDR3 nucleotides: TGTGCCAGCAGCTTAGCTCCTCCTAATGAGCAGTTCTTC.

The rearrangement links TRBV4-1 to TRBJ2-7; D is possibly TRBD2 (6 bases). The V gene lost 0 bases and the J gene lost 5 bases, with 14 bases spanning the gap. This CDR3 contains 15 residues. CDR1 MGHRA and CDR2 YSYEKL come from the germline V gene. The CDR3 nucleotides are TGCGCCAGCAGCCAAGATTCTCGGGGGTCTCACGAGCAGTACTTC. This encodes CASSQDSRGSHEQYF.

A few counts support this clone. The chain combines TRBV7-9 with TRBJ2-2; no clear D. V was shortened by 5 bases and J by 5 bases, with 9 bases between the two germline ends. Germline-derived CDR1 and CDR2 are SEHNR and FQNEAQ (reference sequence). The CDR3 is 13 amino acids. The CDR3 loop is CASSPRVTGELFF. The CDR3 bases are TGTGCCAGCAGCCCCCGGGTTACCGGGGAGCTGTTTTTT.

This clone appeared a few times. This chain uses TRBV11-2 with TRBJ1-1; D call uncertain. V dropped 4 bases and J dropped 5 bases, with 11 bases sitting between them. CDR1 SGHAT and CDR2 FQNNGV come from the germline V gene. This CDR3 region has 13 residues. The CDR3 spells CASSSRWDTEAFF. As DNA, the CDR3 is TGTGCCAGCAGCTCGAGGTGGGATACTGAAGCTTTCTTT.

This CDR3 reads CASTNSTGLYGYTF. In DNA, the CDR3 is TGCGCCAGCACGAACTCGACAGGACTCTATGGCTACACCTTC. The chain has TRBV5-1 and TRBJ1-2; weak D call: TRBD1 (6 bases). Germline loops: CDR1 SGHRS, CDR2 YFSETQ. The CDR3 length is 14 residues. V was cut by 6 bases and J by 4 bases, with 16 bases left in between. Using reference TRBV5-1 and TRBJ1-2 for the parts outside the CDR3, the full variable domain is KAGVTQTPRYLIKTRGQQVTLSCSPISGHRSVSWYQQTPGQGLQFLFEYFSETQRNKGNFPGRFSGRQFSNSRSEMNVSTLELGDSALYLCASTNSTGLYGYTFGSGTRLTVV.

The rearrangement uses TRBV4-1 and TRBJ2-2, with 7 bases that match TRBD1. Unmatched junction bases numbered 15, after V lost 4 bases and J lost 4 bases. Germline values: CDR1 MGHRA, CDR2 YSYEKL. The CDR3 is 18 residues long. The CDR3 DNA reads TGCGCCAGCAGCCGGAAGTCCGGGACAGTGACTACCACCGGGGAGCTGTTTTTT. Protein sequence: CASSRKSGTVTTTGELFF.